This T cell receptor (beta chain) is drawn from a study of blood T cell repertoires in COVID-19. This CDR3 spans 14 amino acids. Per germline, CDR1 LNHDA and CDR2 SQIVND (reference sequence). Trimming pared 7 bases from V and 8 bases from J, leaving 17 bases between. The data were produced by immunoSEQ multiplex PCR, yet TCRdb's version contains in-frame clones alone and is incomplete. The sample holds about 180,000 clones, around 80% seen once. The sequenced material came from peripheral blood. The TCR was taken from a woman aged 80 or over with COVID-19, enrolled during active disease. The V and J genes are TRBV19 and TRBJ1-4, with a tentative D call TRBD1 (6 bases). CDR3 loop: CASNPRQGSEKLFF. The CDR3 region has the DNA TGTGCCAGTAACCCCCGGCAGGGGAGCGAAAAACTGTTTTTT.